This passage covers 29 T cell receptor beta chains from one sample sequenced in a study of blood T cell repertoires in COVID-19. The repertoire was sequenced with immunoSEQ multiplex PCR; TCRdb's copy has only in-frame clones and lacks some. The sample shows roughly 76,000 clones, around 88% of them seen only once. Sequenced input: peripheral blood. These receptors came from a man aged 70-80 years with active or convalescent COVID-19.

The rearrangement joins TRBV6-6 to TRBJ2-7; TRBD2 agrees at 9 bases. The CDR3 length is 15 residues. Germline V gene data show CDR1 as MNHNY and CDR2 as SVGAGI (reference sequence). V was clipped by 5 bases and J by 1 base; unmatched bases: 6. In nucleotides, the CDR3 is TGTGCCAGCAGTCTATTAGCGGGAGAGTCCTACGAGCAGTACTTC. This sequence encodes CASSLLAGESYEQYF.

The V gene is TRBV3-1 (or the pseudogene TRBV3-2), the J gene TRBJ2-7, with TRBD1 matching 7 bases. The germline gives CDR1 LGHDT, CDR2 YNNKEL (reference sequence). Unmatched junction bases numbered 9, after V lost 1 base and J lost 6 bases. The CDR3 extends over 15 amino acids. The CDR3 loop reads CASSQGPQGESEQYF. Written as DNA, the CDR3 is TGTGCCAGCAGCCAAGGACCCCAGGGGGAGAGCGAGCAGTACTTC.

V and J are TRBV7-8 and TRBJ2-1; 10 bases align to TRBD2. The V gene's germline CDR1 is SGHVS and CDR2 FQNEAQ. There are 15 residues in the CDR3. Losses at the gene ends were 5 bases for V and 5 bases for J; bases not matched to a gene: 6. The CDR3 sequence: CASSPTAGGHNEQFF. CDR3 in DNA: TGTGCCAGCAGCCCGACAGCGGGAGGGCACAATGAGCAGTTCTTC. Based on the CDR3 plus reference TRBV7-8 and TRBJ2-1, the full variable domain is GAGVSQSPRYKVAKRGQDVALRCDPISGHVSLFWYQQALGQGPEFLTYFQNEAQLDKSGLPSDRFFAERPEGSVSTLKIQRTQQEDSAVYLCASSPTAGGHNEQFFGPGTRLTVL.

This chain uses TRBV6-1 with TRBJ1-4; no reliable D call. CDR3 length: 14 residues. Germline CDR1 reads MNHNS; CDR2 reads SASEGT. Trimming stripped 2 bases from V and 5 bases from J, with 9 bases between. CDR3 bases: TGTGCCAGCAGTGAATGGGCAGTGAATGAAAAACTGTTTTTT. This gives the protein CASSEWAVNEKLFF.

This clone came up a few times. The J gene is TRBJ2-5, the V gene TRBV19; D gene unclear. The CDR3 is 12 residues long. CDR1 is LNHDA, CDR2 SQIVND, per germline (reference sequence). V gave up 5 bases and J gave up 5 bases, with 9 bases separating them. The CDR3: CASSRGGETQYF. Here the CDR3 DNA reads TGTGCCAGTAGTCGAGGTGGGGAGACCCAGTACTTC. Supplemented by reference TRBV19 and TRBJ2-5, the full variable domain reads DGGITQSPKYLFRKEGQNVTLSCEQNLNHDAMYWYRQDPGQGLRLIYYSQIVNDFQKGDIAEGYSVSREKKESFPLTVTSAQKNPTAFYLCASSRGGETQYFGPGTRLLVL.

This chain links TRBV4-2 with TRBJ2-7; 7 nucleotides line up with TRBD2. Germline V gene sequence: CDR1 LGHNA, CDR2 YNFKEQ. The CDR3 extends over 14 amino acids. Unmatched junction bases numbered 5, after V lost 1 base and J lost 5 bases. As DNA, the CDR3 is TGTGCCAGCAGCCAAGCCGGGGGAGGGCACGAGCAGTACTTC. This encodes CASSQAGGGHEQYF.

The V call is TRBV28, the J call TRBJ2-2; D remains ambiguous. With 5 bases removed from V and 2 bases from J, the gap between germline ends came to 6 bases. Germline V gives CDR1 MDHEN, CDR2 SYDVKM. The CDR3 runs to 13 residues. CDR3 loop: CASSRSNTGELFF. In nucleotides, the CDR3 is TGTGCCAGCAGTAGGAGTAACACCGGGGAGCTGTTTTTT.

The chain joins TRBV27 to TRBJ1-2, with D possibly being TRBD1 (5 bases). This CDR3 region has 14 residues. The V gene lost 6 bases and the J gene lost 8 bases, with 19 bases spanning the gap. CDR1 and CDR2 (germline): MNHEY, SMNVEV (reference sequence). The CDR3 sequence: CASRPPGGLGGYTF. As DNA, the CDR3 is TGTGCCAGCAGACCCCCCGGGGGTCTTGGGGGCTACACCTTC.

This chain connects TRBV5-8 to TRBJ1-5; tentative D call: TRBD1 (5 bases). Looked up from germline, CDR1 is SGHTS and CDR2 is YDEGEE. V shed 3 bases and J shed 9 bases, with 7 bases lying between them. CDR3 size: 11 residues. CDR3 region: CASSYTGPQHF. The CDR3 DNA sequence: TGTGCCAGCAGCTATACAGGGCCCCAGCATTTT.

This clone is a singleton in its sample. The rearrangement joins TRBV19 to TRBJ1-5, with TRBD1 identical over 9 bases. The CDR3 extends over 15 amino acids. Germline V gene data show CDR1 as LNHDA and CDR2 as SQIVND (reference sequence). The junction had 6 bases not matched to a gene; V was cut back by 7 bases and J by 2 bases. CDR3 DNA: TGTGCCAGTACTAGGGACAGGGTTGGCAATCAGCCCCAGCATTTT. Its protein is CASTRDRVGNQPQHF.

This chain joins TRBV2 and TRBJ2-7; TRBD2 matches at 7 bases. Trimming removed 0 bases from V and 0 bases from J; junction bases left unmatched: 5. The CDR3 runs to 16 residues. Per the germline V gene, CDR1 is SNHLY and CDR2 is FYNNEI. DNA for the CDR3: TGTGCCAGCAGTGAAGCGACTAGCCTGGGCTCCTACGAGCAGTACTTC. This gives the protein CASSEATSLGSYEQYF.

The chain combines TRBV12-3 or TRBV12-4 with TRBJ2-7; D is uncertain. Trimming stripped 3 bases from V and 0 bases from J, with 6 bases between. The CDR3 is 13 residues long. In DNA, the CDR3 is TGTGCCAGCAGTTTCTCCAGCTCCTACGAGCAGTACTTC. This sequence encodes CASSFSSSYEQYF.

This clone was seen once. The chain joins TRBV5-1 to TRBJ2-7, with TRBD1 as a possible D gene (7 bases). Per germline, CDR1 SGHRS and CDR2 YFSETQ. The CDR3 covers 15 residues. V dropped 5 bases and J dropped 6 bases, with 21 bases sitting between them. The CDR3 coding sequence is TGCGCCAGCAGACCCACCCGACAGGGACTTACCGAGCAGTACTTC. Amino acid sequence: CASRPTRQGLTEQYF.

The J gene is TRBJ1-5, the V gene TRBV6-1, with 7 bases matching TRBD1. Germline CDR1 is MNHNS and CDR2 is SASEGT. This CDR3 region has 15 residues. Trimming cost V 5 bases and J 2 bases; bases outside gene matches: 6. The CDR3 region is CASSFGQAGNQPQHF. CDR3 coding DNA: TGTGCCAGCAGTTTTGGACAGGCCGGCAATCAGCCCCAGCATTTT.

The rearrangement joins TRBV6-5 to TRBJ1-2; a weak D match, TRBD1 (6 bases). The CDR3 is 13 amino acids. V shed 6 bases and J shed 2 bases, with 10 bases lying between them. Per the germline V gene, CDR1 is MNHEY and CDR2 is SVGAGI. CDR3 DNA sequence: TGTGCCAGCAGCCGCGACAGGAACTATGGCTACACCTTC. It codes for CASSRDRNYGYTF.

About this clone: This same CDR3 is encoded by further DNA sequences in the sample. The chain employs TRBV4-2 and TRBJ2-1; D remains ambiguous. The CDR3 length is 16 residues. CDR1 and CDR2 from the germline V gene are LGHNA and YNFKEQ. The V end lost 1 base, the J end lost 0 bases, and 10 bases lay between the germline ends. CDR3 coding DNA: TGTGCCAGCAGCCAAGCCGTATCCAGCTCCTACAATGAGCAGTTCTTC. Translated, it gives CASSQAVSSSYNEQFF.

The chain joins TRBV28 to TRBJ2-7; TRBD2 is a possible D gene (5 bases). The CDR3 is made up of 12 amino acids. Germline V CDR1 and CDR2: MDHEN, SYDVKM. V was pared by 6 bases and J by 4 bases, with 10 bases between. The CDR3 loop is CASSKEGYEQYF. In DNA, the CDR3 is TGTGCCAGCAGCAAAGAGGGTTACGAGCAGTACTTC.

The rearrangement links TRBV3-1 (or the pseudogene TRBV3-2) to TRBJ2-1, with TRBD2 identical over 11 bases. Germline V gene sequence: CDR1 LGHDT, CDR2 YNNKEL (reference sequence). The J segment lost 1 base and the V segment lost 1 base, leaving 6 bases of the junction unmatched. This CDR3 contains 18 residues. CDR3 protein: CASSQGGLAEQSYNEQFF. The CDR3 bases are TGTGCCAGCAGCCAAGGGGGACTAGCGGAGCAGTCCTACAATGAGCAGTTCTTC.

This rearrangement joins TRBV5-1 to TRBJ2-5; 7 positions agree with TRBD2. With 4 bases clipped from V and 8 bases from J, the junction kept 14 bases outside the gene matches. Germline-derived CDR1 and CDR2 are SGHRS and YFSETQ. The CDR3 extends over 15 amino acids. CDR3 in DNA: TGCGCCAGCAGCCCGGAGGGGTACGGCGGGAGTACCCAGTACTTC. Protein product: CASSPEGYGGSTQYF.

The rearrangement links TRBV5-5 to TRBJ2-1, with TRBD2 matching over 12 bases. Germline V gives CDR1 SGHKS, CDR2 YYEKEE (reference sequence). V shed 4 bases and J 8 bases; nucleotides not matched to a gene: 10. This CDR3 has 16 amino acids. CDR3 in amino acids: CASSRPTSGSSHEQFF. The CDR3 DNA is TGTGCCAGCAGCCGACCGACTAGCGGGAGTTCTCATGAGCAGTTCTTC. Full variable domain (missing parts from reference TRBV5-5 and TRBJ2-1): DAGVTQSPTHLIKTRGQQVTLRCSPISGHKSVSWYQQVLGQGPQFIFQYYEKEERGRGNFPDRFSARQFPNYSSELNVNALLLGDSALYLCASSRPTSGSSHEQFFGPGTRLTVL.

The chain couples TRBV11-2 to TRBJ1-2; TRBD1 aligns across 8 bases. The CDR3 is made up of 15 amino acids. Germline-derived CDR1 and CDR2 are SGHAT and FQNNGV. J gave up 1 base and V 6 bases, and 7 bases lay outside the gene matches. DNA for the CDR3: TGTGCCAGCAGATATGACAGGGGCCATAACTATGGCTACACCTTC. Its protein product is CASRYDRGHNYGYTF.

The rearrangement uses TRBV6-2 or TRBV6-3 and TRBJ1-1, with a tentative D call TRBD1 (5 bases). Germline V CDR1 and CDR2: MNHEY, SVGEGT. The CDR3 contains 12 residues. V was trimmed by 5 bases and J by 10 bases, leaving 14 bases between them. CDR3 sequence reads: CASSAKGMSAFF. As DNA, the CDR3 is TGTGCCAGCAGTGCCAAGGGGATGTCAGCTTTCTTT.

The chain recombines TRBV11-2 with TRBJ1-4; the match to TRBD1 covers 7 bases. V was pared by 5 bases and J by 3 bases, with 6 bases of the junction left unmatched. Looked up from germline, CDR1 is SGHAT and CDR2 is FQNNGV. The CDR3 has 15 amino acids. The CDR3 sequence: CASSPLTGPNEKLFF. The CDR3 DNA reads as TGTGCCAGCAGCCCACTGACAGGGCCTAATGAAAAACTGTTTTTT.

The chain carries TRBV12-2 and TRBJ1-5. TRBV12-2 is labeled a pseudogene. The CDR3 spans 15 residues. The CDR3 nucleotides read TGTGCAAGTCGCTCGCCCCGGGGGGTTTATCAGCCCCAGCATTTT. Amino acid sequence: CASRSPRGVYQPQHF.

This chain links TRBV6-5 with TRBJ1-3; D remains ambiguous. Germline V gene data show CDR1 as MNHEY and CDR2 as SVGAGI. This CDR3 is built from 13 residues. V lost 11 bases and J 4 bases, leaving 15 bases between the germline ends. CDR3 sequence reads: CASRRGRGNTIYF. The CDR3 coding sequence is TGTGCCTCCAGACGAGGGAGAGGAAACACCATATATTTT.

The J gene is TRBJ2-7, the V gene TRBV7-3; the D gene is possibly TRBD1 (6 bases). Deletions cut 2 bases from V and 6 bases from J, with 26 bases between. CDR3 length: 18 residues. Per the germline V gene, CDR1 is SGHTA and CDR2 is FQGTGA. The CDR3 loop is CASSLPPYNPAGVAEQYF. CDR3 nucleotide sequence: TGTGCCAGCAGCTTACCACCGTACAACCCGGCAGGGGTCGCCGAGCAGTACTTC.

The chain recombines TRBV7-2 with TRBJ2-5; 7 bases are shared with TRBD1. There are 14 residues in the CDR3. The germline CDR1 and CDR2 sequences are SGHTA and FQGNSA. J lost 3 bases, V lost 5 bases, and 6 bases had no gene match. CDR3 sequence (DNA): TGTGCCAGCAGCACGGGACAGACCAAAGAGACCCAGTACTTC. As protein: CASSTGQTKETQYF.

The rearrangement joins TRBV15 to TRBJ1-5; the D gene is possibly TRBD1 (5 bases). V lost 1 base and J lost 9, with 28 bases in between. Germline loops: CDR1 LNHNV, CDR2 YYDKDF (reference sequence). This CDR3 has 19 amino acids. The DNA for the CDR3 is TGTGCCACCAGCAGAGGCCCCGGGCTACAACACCTGGGACTACGGCCCCAGCATTTT. This translates into CATSRGPGLQHLGLRPQHF. Supplemented by reference TRBV15 and TRBJ1-5, the full variable domain reads DAMVIQNPRYQVTQFGKPVTLSCSQTLNHNVMYWYQQKSSQAPKLLFHYYDKDFNNEADTPDNFQSRRPNTSFCFLDIRSPGLGDTAMYLCATSRGPGLQHLGLRPQHFGDGTRLSIL.

This sequence joins TRBV19 and TRBJ1-3; the match to TRBD1 covers 7 bases. CDR1 LNHDA and CDR2 SQIVND come from the germline V gene (reference sequence). There are 16 residues in the CDR3. The junction had 6 bases not matched to a gene; V was cut back by 4 bases and J by 0 bases. CDR3 amino acids: CASSKIQGRSGNTIYF. The CDR3 bases are TGTGCCAGTAGTAAAATACAGGGGCGCTCTGGAAACACCATATATTTT.